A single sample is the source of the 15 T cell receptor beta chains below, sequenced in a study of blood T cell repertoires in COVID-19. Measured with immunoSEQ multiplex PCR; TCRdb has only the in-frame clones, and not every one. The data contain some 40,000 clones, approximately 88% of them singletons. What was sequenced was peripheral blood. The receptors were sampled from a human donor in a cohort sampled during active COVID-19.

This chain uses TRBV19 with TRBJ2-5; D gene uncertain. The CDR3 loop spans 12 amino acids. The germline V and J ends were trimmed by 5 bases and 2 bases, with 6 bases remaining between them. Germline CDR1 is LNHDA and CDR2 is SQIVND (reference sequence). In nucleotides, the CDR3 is TGTGCCAGTAGTGCTCGGCAAGAGACCCAGTACTTC. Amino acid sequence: CASSARQETQYF.

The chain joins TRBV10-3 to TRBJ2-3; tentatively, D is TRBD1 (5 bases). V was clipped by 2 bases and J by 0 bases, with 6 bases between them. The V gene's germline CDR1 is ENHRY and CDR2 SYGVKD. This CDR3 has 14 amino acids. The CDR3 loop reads CAISEGASTDTQYF. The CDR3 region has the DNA TGTGCCATCAGTGAGGGGGCGAGCACAGATACGCAGTATTTT.

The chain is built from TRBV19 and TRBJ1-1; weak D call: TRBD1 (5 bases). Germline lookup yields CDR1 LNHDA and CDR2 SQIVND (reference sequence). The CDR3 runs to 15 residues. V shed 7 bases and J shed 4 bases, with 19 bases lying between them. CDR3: CASTPRGEGVTEAFF. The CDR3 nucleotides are TGTGCCAGTACCCCCCGGGGGGAGGGAGTCACTGAAGCTTTCTTT.

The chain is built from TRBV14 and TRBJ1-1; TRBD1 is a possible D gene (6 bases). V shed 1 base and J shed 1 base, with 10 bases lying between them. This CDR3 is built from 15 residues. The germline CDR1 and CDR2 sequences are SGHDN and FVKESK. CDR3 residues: CASSQGGTPNTEAFF. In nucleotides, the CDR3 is TGTGCCAGCAGCCAAGGGGGGACACCGAACACTGAAGCTTTCTTT.

As DNA, the CDR3 is TGTGCCAGCAGCTTGACTAGCGGGAGATCTCGGGAGCAGTACTTC. It translates to CASSLTSGRSREQYF. V is TRBV7-3 and J is TRBJ2-7; 12 bases map to TRBD2. CDR1 is SGHTA, CDR2 FQGTGA, per germline. The CDR3 is made up of 15 amino acids. V trimming: 3 bases; J trimming: 7 bases; junction bases outside the gene matches: 7.

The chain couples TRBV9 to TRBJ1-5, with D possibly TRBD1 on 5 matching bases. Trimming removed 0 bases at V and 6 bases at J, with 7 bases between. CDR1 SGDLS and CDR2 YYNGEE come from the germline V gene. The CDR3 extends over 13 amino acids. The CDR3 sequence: CASSVDTGQPQHF. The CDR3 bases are TGTGCCAGCAGCGTAGATACAGGTCAGCCCCAGCATTTT.

In nucleotides, the CDR3 is TGTGCCAGTAGTATACCCGATGGGCAGTCCCCCAATCAGCCCCAGCATTTT. Translating it yields CASSIPDGQSPNQPQHF. This chain joins TRBV19 and TRBJ1-5; no firm D call. Germline assignment: CDR1 LNHDA and CDR2 SQIVND (reference sequence). Trimming took off 2 bases at V and 3 bases at J, with 17 bases between the two ends. This CDR3 contains 17 residues.

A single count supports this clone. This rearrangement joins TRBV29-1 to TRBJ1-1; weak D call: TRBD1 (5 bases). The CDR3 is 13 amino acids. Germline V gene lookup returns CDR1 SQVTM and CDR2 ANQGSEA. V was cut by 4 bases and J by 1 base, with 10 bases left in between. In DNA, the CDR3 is TGCAGCGTTGTTAGGGGCGGGAACACTGAAGCTTTCTTT. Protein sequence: CSVVRGGNTEAFF. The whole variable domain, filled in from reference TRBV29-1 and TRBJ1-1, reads SAVISQKPSRDICQRGTSLTIQCQVDSQVTMMFWYRQQPGQSLTLIATANQGSEATYESGFVIDKFPISRPNLTFSTLTVSNMSPEDSSIYLCSVVRGGNTEAFFGQGTRLTVV.

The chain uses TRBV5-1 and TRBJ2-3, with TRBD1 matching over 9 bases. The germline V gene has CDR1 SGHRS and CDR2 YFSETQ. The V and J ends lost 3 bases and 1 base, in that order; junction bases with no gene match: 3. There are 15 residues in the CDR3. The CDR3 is CASSSRQGGTDTQYF. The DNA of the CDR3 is TGCGCCAGCAGCTCCCGACAGGGGGGCACAGATACGCAGTATTTT.

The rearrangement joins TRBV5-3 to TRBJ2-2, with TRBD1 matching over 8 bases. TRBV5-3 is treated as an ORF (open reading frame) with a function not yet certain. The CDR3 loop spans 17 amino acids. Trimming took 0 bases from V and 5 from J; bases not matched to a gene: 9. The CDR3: CARSLGLDRVRTGELFF. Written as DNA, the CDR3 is TGTGCCAGAAGCTTGGGATTGGACAGGGTCAGGACCGGGGAGCTGTTTTTT.

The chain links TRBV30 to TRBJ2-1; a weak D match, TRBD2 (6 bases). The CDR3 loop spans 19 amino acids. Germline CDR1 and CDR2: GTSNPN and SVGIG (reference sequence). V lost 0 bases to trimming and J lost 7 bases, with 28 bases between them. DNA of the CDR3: TGTGCCTGGAGTGTACCCCGTCTAGCGCGCCTAAAGGAAGCTAATGAGCAGTTCTTC. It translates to CAWSVPRLARLKEANEQFF.

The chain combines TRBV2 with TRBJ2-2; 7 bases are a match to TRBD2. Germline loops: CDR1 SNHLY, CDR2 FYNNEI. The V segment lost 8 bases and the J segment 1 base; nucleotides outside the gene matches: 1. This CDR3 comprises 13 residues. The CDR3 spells CASAGENTGELFF. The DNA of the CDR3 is TGTGCCAGCGCGGGGGAGAACACCGGGGAGCTGTTTTTT.

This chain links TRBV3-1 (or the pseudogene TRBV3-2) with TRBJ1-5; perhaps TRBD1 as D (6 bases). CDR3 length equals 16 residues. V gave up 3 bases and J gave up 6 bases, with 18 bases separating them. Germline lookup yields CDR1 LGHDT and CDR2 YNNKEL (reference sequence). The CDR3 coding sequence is TGTGCCAGCAGCCATGGGGGTGGGGGCGGAGGTCAGCCCCAGCATTTT. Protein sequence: CASSHGGGGGGQPQHF.

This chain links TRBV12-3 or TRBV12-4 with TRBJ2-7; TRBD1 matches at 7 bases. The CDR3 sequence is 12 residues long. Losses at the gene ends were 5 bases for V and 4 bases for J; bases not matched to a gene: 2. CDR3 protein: CASSKQGYEQYF. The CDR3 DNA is TGTGCCAGCAGTAAACAGGGGTACGAGCAGTACTTC.

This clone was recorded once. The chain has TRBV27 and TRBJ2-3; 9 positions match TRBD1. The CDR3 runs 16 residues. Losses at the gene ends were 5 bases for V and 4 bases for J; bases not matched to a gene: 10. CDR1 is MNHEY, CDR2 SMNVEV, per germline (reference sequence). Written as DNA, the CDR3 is TGTGCCAGCAGTCACGGGACAGGGTACTCTGCAGATACGCAGTATTTT. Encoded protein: CASSHGTGYSADTQYF.